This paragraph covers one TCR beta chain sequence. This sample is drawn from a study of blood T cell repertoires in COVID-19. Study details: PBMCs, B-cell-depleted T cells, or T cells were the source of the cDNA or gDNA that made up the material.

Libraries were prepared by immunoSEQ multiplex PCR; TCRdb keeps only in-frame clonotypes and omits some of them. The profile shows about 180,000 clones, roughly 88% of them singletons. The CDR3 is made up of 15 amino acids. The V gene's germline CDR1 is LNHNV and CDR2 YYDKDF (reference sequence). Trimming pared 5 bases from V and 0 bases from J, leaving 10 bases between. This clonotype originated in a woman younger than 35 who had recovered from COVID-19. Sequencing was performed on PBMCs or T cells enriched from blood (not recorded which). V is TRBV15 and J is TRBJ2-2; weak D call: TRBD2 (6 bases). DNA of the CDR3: TGTGCCACCAGCCCTCGGAGGGCGAACACCGGGGAGCTGTTTTTT. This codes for CATSPRRANTGELFF.